This T cell receptor beta chain originates from a study of cytomegalovirus exposure and HLA in healthy donors. V lost 4 bases, J lost 2 bases, and 18 bases lay in between. In germline, CDR1 is KGHSH, CDR2 LQKENI. The CDR3 length is 17 residues. A multiplex PCR was run with 60 Vbeta primers and 13 Jbeta primers. Sequencing was performed with immunoSEQ multiplex PCR; in TCRdb, only in-frame clones are kept and a portion is missing. The sample lists 100,000 to 150,000 clones, about 80% occurring once. The chain links TRBV18 to TRBJ2-1; unclear D gene. Sequencing input: PBMCs. The origin of this receptor is a woman between 45 and 65 years old in good health and CMV-seronegative. The CDR3 DNA reads TGTGCCAGCTCACTACCGGTGGTGGAGCTCCCCTACAATGAGCAGTTCTTC. Its translation is CASSLPVVELPYNEQFF.